A selection of T cell receptor beta chains follows, all from one sample in a study of T-cell memory formation after mild COVID-19. One entry per CDR3 protein, called by TCRdb with MiXCR from the 5' RACE reads. The table includes about 81,000 distinct CDR3 sequences, around 27% detected once. Source material: PBMCs or a T cell subset sorted from them (not recorded which). All receptors derive from a man aged 18-30 years who had mild COVID-19 (a few samples of this study predate the infection). Cell type and time point are not known. The CDR3 runs from the conserved cysteine through the conserved F or W. The D gene is left open where the match is weak. A clone size is listed for some rows: how often the clone was seen (once, few, many), or a class if it is expanded.

clone_size	v_call	cdr3_length	j_call	d_call	cdr3_aa	cdr3_nt
few	TRBV7-2	11	TRBJ1-1	-	CASSLAAEAFF	TGTGCCAGCAGCTTAGCGGCTGAAGCTTTCTTT
-	TRBV29-1	14	TRBJ2-7	-	CSVVGLGASYEQYF	TGCAGCGTTGTAGGGTTGGGGGCCTCCTACGAGCAGTACTTC
-	TRBV11-2	16	TRBJ1-5	-	CASSLATTDTISPQHF	TGTGCCAGCAGCTTAGCTACTACAGATACAATCAGCCCCCAGCATTTT
-	TRBV5-6	14	TRBJ2-3	TRBD2	CASSLAGAPYTQYF	TGTGCCAGCAGCCTAGCGGGTGCACCTTATACGCAGTATTTT
few	TRBV3-1	14	TRBJ2-3	-	CASSQEEYTDTQYF	TGTGCCAGCAGCCAAGAAGAATACACAGATACGCAGTATTTT
-	TRBV27	15	TRBJ2-1	TRBD2	CASRKFGTSSNEQFF	TGTGCCAGCAGAAAATTTGGGACTAGCAGCAATGAGCAGTTCTTC
-	TRBV30	17	TRBJ2-3	-	CAWSTTARYFSTDTQYF	TGTGCCTGGAGCACTACGGCCAGATATTTTAGCACAGATACGCAGTATTTT
-	TRBV4-1	16	TRBJ1-2	TRBD1	CASSHPGQGIVYGYTF	TGCGCCAGCAGCCACCCGGGACAGGGTATCGTCTATGGCTACACCTTT
-	TRBV15	15	TRBJ1-5	-	CATSSSRGSNQPQHF	TGTGCCACCAGCAGTTCCCGGGGTAGCAATCAGCCCCAGCATTTT
-	TRBV27	15	TRBJ1-5	-	CASSSQQGFNQPQHF	TGTGCCAGCAGTTCGCAGCAGGGCTTCAATCAGCCCCAGCATTTT
-	TRBV29-1	13	TRBJ1-5	-	CSVEDQNNQPQHF	TGCAGCGTTGAAGATCAGAACAATCAGCCCCAGCATTTT
-	TRBV7-9	13	TRBJ2-1	-	CASSFGTYNEQFF	TGTGCCAGCAGCTTTGGTACCTACAATGAGCAGTTCTTC
few	TRBV6-2/TRBV6-3	14	TRBJ2-3	-	CASSYDGATDTQYF	TGTGCCAGCAGTTACGACGGGGCCACAGATACGCAGTATTTT
-	TRBV12-3/TRBV12-4	15	TRBJ2-3	TRBD2	CASRASGGAADTQYF	TGTGCCAGCAGGGCTAGCGGGGGGGCCGCAGATACGCAGTATTTT
-	TRBV6-5	15	TRBJ1-5	TRBD1	CASSYGGQGKQPQHF	TGTGCCAGCAGTTACGGTGGACAGGGGAAGCAGCCCCAGCATTTT
-	TRBV5-1	16	TRBJ1-1	-	CASSQKTVNGITEAFF	TGCGCCAGCAGCCAGAAGACCGTCAATGGGATCACTGAAGCTTTCTTT
-	TRBV7-6	14	TRBJ2-7	-	CASSLALGTYEQYF	TGTGCCAGCAGCTTAGCGTTGGGTACCTACGAGCAGTACTTC
-	TRBV12-3/TRBV12-4	13	TRBJ1-1	-	CASSISWDTEAFF	TGTGCCAGCAGCATATCCTGGGACACTGAAGCTTTCTTT
few	TRBV4-1	14	TRBJ1-5	-	CASSVVNEREPQHF	TGCGCCAGCAGCGTGGTAAACGAAAGGGAGCCCCAGCATTTT
-	TRBV7-2	17	TRBJ2-2	-	CASSLVVGSSNTGELFF	TGTGCCAGCAGCTTAGTAGTGGGAAGTTCGAACACCGGGGAGCTGTTTTTT
-	TRBV6-6	14	TRBJ2-1	-	CATQPQSSYNEQFF	TGTGCCACCCAGCCCCAGAGCTCCTACAATGAGCAGTTCTTC